A single sample gave rise to the 26 T cell receptor beta chains below, sequenced in a study of blood T cell repertoires in COVID-19. TCRdb's copy holds only in-frame clones and misses some; the assay was immunoSEQ multiplex PCR. The data contain about 210,000 clones, 88% of them singletons. Sequenced sample: peripheral blood. Every receptor here comes from a man younger than 35 with active or convalescent COVID-19.

The table lists this clone with a count of one. The chain couples TRBV6-2 or TRBV6-3 to TRBJ2-4, with D maybe TRBD1 (5 bases). Germline V gene sequence: CDR1 MNHEY, CDR2 SVGEGT. The CDR3 covers 16 residues. Trimming removed 2 bases at V and 5 bases at J, with 16 bases between. CDR3 residues: CASSYLLGQGQNIQYF. In DNA, the CDR3 is TGTGCCAGCAGTTACCTCCTCGGGCAGGGCCAAAACATTCAGTACTTC.

The chain uses TRBV18 and TRBJ1-2; perhaps TRBD1 as D (5 bases). Germline-derived CDR1 and CDR2 are KGHSH and LQKENI. Trimming took off 3 bases at V and 4 bases at J, with 12 bases between the two ends. The CDR3 has 14 amino acids. In nucleotides, the CDR3 is TGTGCCAGCTCACCGGGGCCCTCAGTCTATGGCTACACCTTC. Amino acid sequence: CASSPGPSVYGYTF.

The chain has TRBV3-1 (or the pseudogene TRBV3-2) and TRBJ2-7; D might be TRBD1 (6 bases). Germline lookup yields CDR1 LGHDT and CDR2 YNNKEL (reference sequence). Trimming left V 3 bases short and J 7 bases short, with 22 bases between. The CDR3 consists of 16 residues. The CDR3 region is CASSHLETGRPREQYF. In DNA, the CDR3 is TGTGCCAGCAGCCACCTCGAGACAGGCCGCCCCCGGGAGCAGTACTTC.

The V and J genes are TRBV7-9 and TRBJ1-2; TRBD1 aligns across 7 bases. This CDR3 region has 16 residues. Germline loops: CDR1 SEHNR, CDR2 FQNEAQ (reference sequence). V trimming: 5 bases; J trimming: 6 bases; junction bases outside the gene matches: 15. The CDR3 region is CASSTPTRQGSDGYTF. The DNA of the CDR3 is TGTGCCAGCAGCACCCCTACACGACAGGGAAGTGATGGCTACACCTTC.

The gene calls are TRBV6-2 or TRBV6-3 and TRBJ2-1; D might be TRBD1 (6 bases). CDR1 is MNHEY, CDR2 SVGEGT, per germline. Trimming removed 2 bases at V and 0 bases at J, with 8 bases between. This CDR3 has 15 amino acids. CDR3 protein: CASSYLGASYNEQFF. The CDR3 nucleotides read TGTGCCAGCAGTTACCTGGGGGCCTCCTACAATGAGCAGTTCTTC.

The CDR3 nucleotides read TGTGCCAGCAGGGAAGGGACATATCAGCCCCAGCATTTT. Translating gives CASREGTYQPQHF. The rearrangement links TRBV12-3 or TRBV12-4 to TRBJ1-5; perhaps TRBD1 as D (6 bases). The ends were cut back, 6 bases at V and 5 bases at J, with 11 bases in the middle. The CDR3 runs 13 residues.

This rearrangement joins TRBV28 to TRBJ1-3, with D uncertain. This CDR3 contains 15 residues. CDR1 and CDR2 (germline): MDHEN, SYDVKM. V dropped 2 bases and J dropped 2 bases, with 10 bases sitting between them. CDR3 protein: CASSLGGSPGNTIYF. As DNA, the CDR3 is TGTGCCAGCAGTTTAGGAGGGTCCCCTGGAAACACCATATATTTT. Looking up the rest from reference TRBV28 and TRBJ1-3 gives the full variable domain: DVKVTQSSRYLVKRTGEKVFLECVQDMDHENMFWYRQDPGLGLRLIYFSYDVKMKEKGDIPEGYSVSREKKERFSLILESASTNQTSMYLCASSLGGSPGNTIYFGEGSWLTVV.

The J gene is TRBJ2-4, the V gene TRBV6-5, with D perhaps matching TRBD1 (5 bases). Germline lookup yields CDR1 MNHEY and CDR2 SVGAGI. The length of the CDR3 is 13 residues. V lost 6 bases, J lost 0 bases, and 6 bases lay in between. CDR3 loop: CASRQGAKNIQYF. As DNA, the CDR3 is TGTGCCAGCAGGCAGGGAGCCAAAAACATTCAGTACTTC.

The chain is built from TRBV10-3 and TRBJ2-7, with TRBD2 as a possible D gene (6 bases). The CDR3 is 16 residues long. The V gene's germline CDR1 is ENHRY and CDR2 SYGVKD. V gave up 0 bases and J gave up 5 bases, with 17 bases separating them. For the CDR3, the DNA is TGTGCCATCAGTGAGTCCCCGGGACTGGCTTCGCACGAGCAGTACTTC. The encoded protein is CAISESPGLASHEQYF.

The V call is TRBV19, the J call TRBJ2-7, with a weak D call TRBD1 (6 bases). The V gene lost 2 bases and the J gene lost 6 bases, with 23 bases spanning the gap. Germline V gene data show CDR1 as LNHDA and CDR2 as SQIVND (reference sequence). The CDR3 is made up of 17 amino acids. The CDR3, as DNA: TGTGCCAGTAGTATAATTGGCAGGGGAACCCTCCGGGGCGAGCAGTACTTC. Its protein is CASSIIGRGTLRGEQYF.

This clone was detected once. This rearrangement joins TRBV5-4 to TRBJ1-2, with a tentative D call TRBD1 (6 bases). There are 15 residues in the CDR3. Germline CDR1 is SGHNT and CDR2 is YYREEE (reference sequence). V was pared by 2 bases and J by 3 bases, with 14 bases between. For the CDR3, the DNA is TGTGCCAGCAGCTTTAACCGGGACATAGACTATGGCTACACCTTC. This gives the protein CASSFNRDIDYGYTF.

This chain uses TRBV29-1 with TRBJ1-5; D gene uncertain. In germline, CDR1 is SQVTM, CDR2 ANQGSEA. Trimming took off 6 bases at V and 2 bases at J, with 20 bases between the two ends. The CDR3 spans 16 residues. CDR3 DNA sequence: TGCAGCGTCAGAAGGCGGGGAGCTGGGTGCAATCAGCCCCAGCATTTT. Encoded protein: CSVRRRGAGCNQPQHF.

The V and J genes are TRBV9 and TRBJ1-1; D gene ambiguous. CDR3 length: 13 amino acids. Trimming stripped 0 bases from V and 5 bases from J, with 8 bases between. CDR1 is SGDLS and CDR2 is YYNGEE in the germline V gene. The CDR3 is CASSVEVGTEAFF. The DNA for the CDR3 is TGTGCCAGCAGCGTAGAGGTCGGGACTGAAGCTTTCTTT.

Regarding this clone: Additional DNA sequences in this sample encode the identical CDR3. The J gene is TRBJ2-7, the V gene TRBV28, with D possibly being TRBD2 (6 bases). CDR1 MDHEN and CDR2 SYDVKM come from the germline V gene. V was clipped by 1 base and J by 6 bases, with 7 bases between them. This CDR3 has 12 residues. Here the CDR3 reads CASSLLGGEQYF. CDR3 DNA sequence: TGTGCCAGCAGTTTATTGGGGGGCGAGCAGTACTTC.

The rearrangement uses TRBV10-3 and TRBJ2-5; 8 positions agree with TRBD1. Germline V gives CDR1 ENHRY, CDR2 SYGVKD. The J segment lost 3 bases and the V segment lost 7 bases, leaving 4 bases of the junction unmatched. The CDR3 is 13 amino acids. The CDR3 protein is CAITPDREETQYF. As DNA, the CDR3 is TGTGCCATCACCCCGGACAGGGAAGAGACCCAGTACTTC.

The chain employs TRBV9 and TRBJ2-7; 7 bases fit TRBD2. Germline trimming cut 2 bases from V and 5 bases from J; bases unmatched to any gene: 7. The CDR3 has 14 residues. Germline loops: CDR1 SGDLS, CDR2 YYNGEE. The CDR3 bases are TGTGCCAGCAGCGTCACCTTCGGGACTAACGAGCAGTACTTC. Translating gives CASSVTFGTNEQYF.

V gene TRBV25-1 combines with J gene TRBJ2-1, with 7 bases that match TRBD2. The CDR3 spans 12 residues. The germline V gene has CDR1 MGHDK and CDR2 SYGVNS. Trimming cost V 7 bases and J 10 bases; bases outside gene matches: 7. This chain's CDR3 is CASTLLGGEQFF. DNA for the CDR3: TGTGCCAGCACCCTCCTCGGGGGGGAGCAGTTCTTC.

This clone was seen just once. V usage is TRBV24-1 and J usage is TRBJ1-2; D gene unclear. The CDR3 runs 12 residues. CDR1 is KGHDR, CDR2 SFDVKD, per germline. Trimming shortened V by 1 base and J by 7 bases, and 6 bases separated the two germline ends. The DNA for the CDR3 is TGTGCCACCAGTGATTTCGAGGGTGGCTACACCTTC. Encoded protein: CATSDFEGGYTF.

This clone was counted once. The gene calls are TRBV30 and TRBJ2-6, with TRBD1 as a possible D gene (6 bases). The CDR3 runs to 16 residues. The germline V gene encodes CDR1 GTSNPN and CDR2 SVGIG (reference sequence). Trimming removed 8 bases at V and 0 bases at J, with 17 bases between. CDR3 nucleotide sequence: TGTGCCAGTAGGGGGATTGGTTACTCTGGGGCCAACGTCCTGACTTTC. Translated, it gives CASRGIGYSGANVLTF.

DNA for the CDR3: TGTGCCTGGGACAGGGGTGCCTACGAGCAGTACTTC. It translates to CAWDRGAYEQYF. The rearrangement links TRBV30 to TRBJ2-7; 8 bases fit TRBD1. The trim removed 5 bases at V and 2 bases at J, leaving 2 bases unmatched. Germline CDR1 reads GTSNPN; CDR2 reads SVGIG (reference sequence). There are 12 residues in the CDR3.

This clone was detected once. The rearrangement links TRBV5-1 to TRBJ2-2; 7 bases line up with TRBD2. This CDR3 has 15 amino acids. V was clipped by 2 bases and J by 4 bases; unmatched bases: 5. Germline CDR1 is SGHRS and CDR2 is YFSETQ. CDR3 protein: CASSFLGGSTGELFF. The DNA of the CDR3 is TGCGCCAGCAGCTTCCTGGGGGGGAGCACCGGGGAGCTGTTTTTT.

The chain combines TRBV19 with TRBJ2-1; D may be TRBD2 (6 bases). V was pared by 4 bases and J by 9 bases, with 16 bases between. The CDR3 sequence is 14 residues long. Germline-derived CDR1 and CDR2 are LNHDA and SQIVND (reference sequence). CDR3 in amino acids: CASSTSSSASEQFF. The CDR3 DNA sequence: TGTGCCAGTAGTACATCTTCTAGCGCTAGTGAGCAGTTCTTC.

The count of this clone is one. The same CDR3 also results from other DNA sequences found in this sample. This chain connects TRBV7-2 to TRBJ2-7; no reliable D call. The V end was cut by 6 bases, the J end by 3 bases, with 6 bases between. The germline gives CDR1 SGHTA, CDR2 FQGNSA. This CDR3 contains 11 residues. The CDR3 is CASSPRYEQYF. In DNA, the CDR3 is TGTGCCAGCAGTCCCCGCTACGAGCAGTACTTC.

The table lists this clone with a count of one. V usage is TRBV18 and J usage is TRBJ1-1; D remains ambiguous. V was pared by 2 bases and J by 1 base, with 5 bases between. The germline V gene encodes CDR1 KGHSH and CDR2 LQKENI. The CDR3 contains 13 residues. The CDR3 sequence: CASSPGPNTEAFF. The CDR3, as DNA: TGTGCCAGCTCACCAGGGCCGAACACTGAAGCTTTCTTT.

V and J are TRBV7-9 and TRBJ2-3; 8 bases fit TRBD2. Trimming removed 2 bases from V and 5 bases from J; junction bases left unmatched: 12. There are 17 residues in the CDR3. Germline CDR1 reads SEHNR; CDR2 reads FQNEAQ (reference sequence). The CDR3 nucleotides read TGTGCCAGCAGCTTACTGGGGAAGCGGGAGTTGATAGATACGCAGTATTTT. Translation: CASSLLGKRELIDTQYF.

The rearrangement links TRBV5-4 to TRBJ2-7; perhaps TRBD1 as D (5 bases). V lost 3 bases and J lost 5, with 9 bases in between. CDR3 length: 12 amino acids. Germline assignment: CDR1 SGHNT and CDR2 YYREEE (reference sequence). CDR3 DNA sequence: TGTGCCAGCAGCTCCCCAGGGAACGAGCAGTACTTC. Its translation is CASSSPGNEQYF.